This T cell receptor (beta chain) was found in a study of OX40 agonist ivuxolimab in advanced cancers. Turning to the study itself: Patients got intravenous ivuxolimab at 0.01 to 10 mg/kg every 2 weeks. Dose-escalation subjects each had hepatocellular carcinoma, melanoma, renal cell or head and neck cancer.

Comments on this clone: What it binds is unknown.

Autoimmune disease history or systemic immunosuppression led to patients being barred. Some clones are missing from TCRdb's copy, which holds only in-frame ones; the method was immunoSEQ multiplex PCR. The repertoire holds over 70,000 clones, with 60% to 80% as singletons. Study outcomes and limitations: Researchers did not establish what antigens the expanded peripheral T cells target.

Per the germline V gene, CDR1 is MNHNS and CDR2 is SASEGT. V gave up 5 bases and J gave up 4 bases; unmatched junction bases: 3. This CDR3 contains 13 residues. Sample: CD4+ or CD8+ T cells sorted from blood, taken in a trial of the OX40 agonist ivuxolimab. The chain employs TRBV6-1 and TRBJ2-3; 7 nucleotides match TRBD1. This TCR derives from an adult with an advanced solid tumor such as melanoma, head and neck, liver or kidney cancer. DNA of the CDR3: TGTGCCAGCAGTCTACAGGGGCCAGATACGCAGTATTTT. Residues: CASSLQGPDTQYF.